A selection of T cell receptor beta chains follows, all from one sample in a study of shared clonotypes between healthy human individuals. The repertoire was sequenced with immunoSEQ multiplex PCR; TCRdb's copy has only in-frame clones and lacks some. The sample lists some 480,000 clones, roughly 78% occurring once. Sequenced material: PBMCs. The receptors here all came from a middle-aged woman in good health. Some clones in this sample may be carry-over from other donors' samples. The CDR3 runs from the conserved cysteine through the conserved F or W. Fields, in order: V gene, clone size, J gene, D gene, CDR3 protein, CDR3 DNA. The D gene is left open where the match is weak. Clone size is not always given. Where it is, it says once, few, many or a class for expanded clones.

V: TRBV27
size: .
J: TRBJ2-7
D: .
CDR3: CASSLRGSYEQYF
DNA: TGTGCCAGCAGCCTTAGGGGATCCTACGAGCAGTACTTC

V: TRBV19
size: .
J: TRBJ2-7
D: TRBD2
CDR3: CASSTLGLAGKNEQYF
DNA: TGTGCCAGTAGCACCCTCGGACTAGCGGGTAAGAACGAGCAGTACTTC

V: TRBV5-4
size: .
J: TRBJ2-7
D: .
CDR3: CASSPDWAREQYF
DNA: TGTGCCAGCAGCCCTGACTGGGCCCGCGAGCAGTACTTC

V: TRBV5-1
size: .
J: TRBJ2-5
D: .
CDR3: CASSLAGTPQETQYF
DNA: TGCGCCAGCAGCCTCGCCGGGACTCCTCAAGAGACCCAGTACTTC

V: TRBV19
size: few
J: TRBJ1-5
D: .
CDR3: CASRTTGNSNQPQHF
DNA: TGTGCCAGTAGAACCACAGGGAATAGCAATCAGCCCCAGCATTTT

V: TRBV6-1
size: .
J: TRBJ2-7
D: .
CDR3: CASSAVADYEQYF
DNA: TGTGCCAGCAGTGCGGTAGCAGATTACGAGCAGTACTTC

V: TRBV7-9
size: .
J: TRBJ2-1
D: TRBD1
CDR3: CASSLATTGEVDEQFF
DNA: TGTGCCAGCAGCTTAGCTACGACAGGGGAGGTCGATGAGCAATTCTTC

V: TRBV4-1
size: .
J: TRBJ2-5
D: TRBD2
CDR3: CASRGGIEETQYF
DNA: TGCGCCAGTAGGGGAGGGATAGAGGAGACCCAGTACTTC

V: TRBV16
size: .
J: TRBJ2-7
D: .
CDR3: CASSQSLVGTHEQYF
DNA: TGTGCCAGCAGCCAATCATTGGTGGGAACCCACGAGCAGTACTTC

V: TRBV30
size: .
J: TRBJ1-1
D: .
CDR3: CASQGNTEAFF
DNA: TGTGCATCGCAGGGGAACACTGAAGCTTTCTTT

V: TRBV30
size: once
J: TRBJ1-1
D: TRBD1
CDR3: CAWIWTGASRSTEAFF
DNA: TGTGCCTGGATTTGGACAGGGGCTTCGAGATCCACTGAAGCTTTCTTT

V: TRBV28
size: .
J: TRBJ1-2
D: .
CDR3: CASSSGNYGYTF
DNA: TGTGCCAGCAGTTCCGGTAACTATGGCTACACCTTC

V: TRBV9
size: few
J: TRBJ1-1
D: .
CDR3: CASSLNRATEAFF
DNA: TGTGCCAGCAGCCTTAACAGAGCCACTGAAGCTTTCTTT

V: TRBV4-1
size: .
J: TRBJ2-3
D: TRBD2
CDR3: CASSPYGGAGGGLDTQYF
DNA: TGCGCCAGCAGCCCATATGGCGGTGCGGGAGGGGGCTTAGATACGCAGTATTTT

V: TRBV7-2
size: .
J: TRBJ1-1
D: TRBD1
CDR3: CASSLRDRLEAFF
DNA: TGTGCCAGCAGCCTCCGGGACAGACTAGAAGCTTTCTTT

V: TRBV19
size: once
J: TRBJ1-4
D: .
CDR3: CASTLLGEKLFF
DNA: TGTGCCAGTACCCTCCTGGGGGAAAAACTGTTTTTT

V: TRBV29-1
size: .
J: TRBJ2-1
D: .
CDR3: CSARLGTEQFF
DNA: TGCAGCGCCAGGTTGGGCACTGAGCAGTTCTTC

V: TRBV11-2
size: .
J: TRBJ2-3
D: TRBD2
CDR3: CASSYGLAPDTQYF
DNA: TGTGCCAGCAGCTACGGACTAGCCCCAGATACGCAGTATTTT

V: TRBV30
size: .
J: TRBJ2-2
D: TRBD1
CDR3: CACSGGGGELFF
DNA: TGTGCCTGCTCAGGGGGCGGCGGGGAGCTGTTTTTT

V: TRBV7-9
size: .
J: TRBJ2-3
D: TRBD1
CDR3: CASSPGQGGTDTQYF
DNA: TGTGCCAGCAGCCCAGGACAGGGCGGCACAGATACGCAGTATTTT

V: TRBV2
size: .
J: TRBJ2-1
D: .
CDR3: CASSGARTGNEQFF
DNA: TGTGCCAGCAGTGGGGCTAGGACGGGCAATGAGCAGTTCTTC

V: TRBV7-6
size: .
J: TRBJ2-5
D: TRBD2
CDR3: CASSPARGLARETQYF
DNA: TGTGCCAGCAGCCCCGCCAGGGGACTAGCTCGAGAGACCCAGTACTTC

V: TRBV4-2
size: .
J: TRBJ1-2
D: TRBD1
CDR3: CASSPPGQGRVGYTF
DNA: TGTGCCAGCAGCCCACCGGGACAGGGAAGGGTTGGCTACACCTTC

V: TRBV7-2
size: .
J: TRBJ2-7
D: TRBD1
CDR3: CASSPTAGTGREQYF
DNA: TGTGCCAGCAGCCCAACAGCCGGGACAGGGCGCGAGCAGTACTTC

V: TRBV7-9
size: .
J: TRBJ2-1
D: .
CDR3: CASSFRGTDTYNEQFF
DNA: TGTGCCAGCAGCTTCAGGGGCACCGATACCTACAATGAGCAGTTCTTC

V: TRBV4-3
size: .
J: TRBJ2-1
D: TRBD2
CDR3: CASSQELAGNNNEQFF
DNA: TGCGCCAGCAGCCAAGAGCTAGCGGGTAATAACAATGAGCAGTTCTTC

V: TRBV7-9
size: .
J: TRBJ1-2
D: .
CDR3: CASSLESEGSYYGYTF
DNA: TGTGCCAGCAGCTTGGAGTCTGAGGGGTCTTACTATGGCTACACCTTC

V: TRBV28
size: .
J: TRBJ2-5
D: TRBD2
CDR3: CASTRTSGRDRQETQYF
DNA: TGTGCCAGCACACGGACTAGCGGGAGGGACCGACAAGAGACCCAGTACTTC

V: TRBV7-2
size: .
J: TRBJ2-7
D: TRBD2
CDR3: CASSGPSGIHYEQYF
DNA: TGTGCCAGCAGCGGGCCTAGCGGGATACATTACGAGCAGTACTTC

V: TRBV4-3
size: .
J: TRBJ2-7
D: TRBD2
CDR3: CASSRGGGEQYF
DNA: TGCGCCAGCAGCCGTGGGGGGGGAGAGCAGTACTTC

V: TRBV11-1
size: .
J: TRBJ2-1
D: .
CDR3: CASSAARGLYEQFF
DNA: TGTGCCAGCAGCGCGGCTAGAGGGTTGTATGAGCAGTTCTTC

V: TRBV28
size: .
J: TRBJ2-1
D: .
CDR3: CASSLSGGIVYNEQFF
DNA: TGTGCCAGCAGTTTATCTGGCGGTATCGTCTACAATGAGCAGTTCTTC

V: TRBV7-9
size: .
J: TRBJ2-3
D: TRBD2
CDR3: CASSLGLAGGTDTQYF
DNA: TGTGCCAGCAGCTTAGGACTAGCGGGAGGTACAGATACGCAGTATTTT

V: TRBV20-1
size: .
J: TRBJ2-1
D: .
CDR3: CSARSGSEQFF
DNA: TGCAGTGCTAGGTCTGGCAGTGAGCAGTTCTTC

V: TRBV7-9
size: .
J: TRBJ2-5
D: .
CDR3: CASSLGAGGETQYF
DNA: TGTGCCAGCAGCTTGGGCGCAGGAGGTGAGACCCAGTACTTC

V: TRBV7-2
size: once
J: TRBJ2-3
D: TRBD2
CDR3: CASRGGLAGATQYF
DNA: TGTGCCAGCAGGGGGGGGCTAGCGGGAGCTACGCAGTATTTT

V: TRBV28
size: .
J: TRBJ1-4
D: .
CDR3: CASSYGQSNEKLFF
DNA: TGTGCCAGCAGTTACGGACAGAGTAATGAAAAACTGTTTTTT

V: TRBV10-3
size: .
J: TRBJ2-1
D: TRBD2
CDR3: CATRAGTSGREGYNEQFF
DNA: TGTGCCACCAGGGCCGGGACTAGCGGGAGGGAGGGCTACAATGAGCAGTTCTTC

V: TRBV7-8
size: .
J: TRBJ1-4
D: .
CDR3: CASSSSGAGTNEKLFF
DNA: TGTGCCAGCAGCTCCTCCGGGGCAGGAACTAATGAAAAACTGTTTTTT

V: TRBV9
size: .
J: TRBJ2-2
D: TRBD2
CDR3: CASSVTSGGSANAGELFF
DNA: TGTGCCAGCAGCGTAACGTCCGGGGGGTCGGCTAACGCCGGGGAGCTGTTTTTT

V: TRBV7-2
size: once
J: TRBJ2-5
D: TRBD2
CDR3: CASSLGGGGQETQYF
DNA: TGTGCCAGCAGCTTAGGAGGCGGGGGGCAAGAGACCCAGTACTTC

V: TRBV2
size: once
J: TRBJ2-1
D: TRBD1
CDR3: CASSGDRGLDEQFF
DNA: TGTGCCAGCAGTGGGGACAGGGGGCTGGATGAGCAGTTCTTC

V: TRBV9
size: once
J: TRBJ2-2
D: TRBD2
CDR3: CASSEELAGGGTGELFF
DNA: TGTGCCAGCAGCGAGGAGCTAGCGGGAGGAGGCACCGGGGAGCTGTTTTTT

V: TRBV4-1
size: few
J: TRBJ2-5
D: TRBD1
CDR3: CASSHLTDREETQYF
DNA: TGCGCCAGCAGCCACCTCACGGACAGGGAAGAGACCCAGTACTTC

V: TRBV2
size: .
J: TRBJ2-2
D: .
CDR3: CASSLPMHTGELFF
DNA: TGTGCCAGCAGCCTCCCCATGCACACCGGGGAGCTGTTTTTT

V: TRBV5-1
size: .
J: TRBJ2-5
D: .
CDR3: CASSFGGQLVSETQYF
DNA: TGCGCCAGCAGCTTCGGTGGGCAGTTAGTGTCCGAGACCCAGTACTTC

V: TRBV6-1
size: .
J: TRBJ2-5
D: .
CDR3: CASSENIEETQYF
DNA: TGTGCCAGCAGTGAAAACATAGAAGAGACCCAGTACTTC

V: TRBV7-2
size: .
J: TRBJ2-7
D: TRBD2
CDR3: CASSSSLAGIAYEQYF
DNA: TGTGCCAGCAGCTCCTCCCTAGCGGGGATAGCCTACGAGCAGTACTTC

V: TRBV7-2
size: .
J: TRBJ2-1
D: TRBD2
CDR3: CASSLEASRLAATTEQFF
DNA: TGTGCCAGCAGCTTAGAAGCCTCAAGACTAGCGGCGACGACAGAGCAGTTCTTC

V: TRBV7-8
size: .
J: TRBJ2-3
D: TRBD2
CDR3: CASRIAGGSDTQYF
DNA: TGTGCCAGCAGAATAGCGGGAGGCTCAGATACGCAGTATTTT

V: TRBV7-8
size: once
J: TRBJ2-7
D: TRBD2
CDR3: CASSLALAGDEQYF
DNA: TGTGCCAGCAGCTTAGCACTAGCGGGAGACGAGCAGTACTTC

V: TRBV6-6
size: .
J: TRBJ2-1
D: TRBD1
CDR3: CASSYDRAYNEQFF
DNA: TGTGCCAGCAGTTACGACAGGGCATACAATGAGCAGTTCTTC

V: TRBV7-9
size: .
J: TRBJ1-3
D: .
CDR3: CASSTDRGNTIYF
DNA: TGTGCCAGCAGCACGGACAGAGGAAACACCATATATTTT

V: TRBV4-3
size: .
J: TRBJ2-3
D: .
CDR3: CASSQDRVRYATDTQYF
DNA: TGCGCCAGCAGCCAAGATCGTGTGAGGTATGCAACAGATACGCAGTATTTT

V: TRBV27
size: .
J: TRBJ1-2
D: .
CDR3: CASSLNWDGRAYGYTF
DNA: TGTGCCAGCAGTTTAAACTGGGACGGGAGGGCCTATGGCTACACCTTC